These 21 T cell receptor beta chains were all obtained from the same sample, sequenced in a study of blood T cell repertoires in COVID-19 (dated by TCRdb to between 2020 and 2021). Library prep was done by the immunoSEQ multiplex PCR assay. TCRdb's version of the immuneACCESS table is confined to in-frame rearrangements and falls short of the full clone set. An unresolved V gene accounts for under half of the shortfall where checked; the remainder is of unknown origin. The sample includes some 40,000 clones, with about four fifths observed a single time. The ten largest make up just under 45% of the sample. Material: peripheral blood. These TCRs come from an elderly woman with acute or convalescent COVID-19.

The CDR3 DNA follows: TGTGCCAGTAGTATAGGAGCGGCCACTGAAGCTTTCTTT. This translates into CASSIGAATEAFF. J is TRBJ1-1 and V is TRBV19; unclear D gene. Trimming pared 1 base from V and 4 bases from J, leaving 7 bases between. In germline, CDR1 is LNHDA, CDR2 SQIVND (reference sequence). This CDR3 contains 13 residues.

This chain joins TRBV3-1 (or the pseudogene TRBV3-2) and TRBJ1-6; 8 bases are a match to TRBD1. The CDR3 covers 12 residues. With 1 base clipped from V and 13 bases from J, the junction kept 0 bases outside the gene matches. Germline V CDR1 and CDR2: LGHDT, YNNKEL (reference sequence). The CDR3 spells CASSQGTGPLHF. The CDR3 coding sequence is TGTGCCAGCAGCCAAGGGACAGGGCCCCTCCACTTT.

Comments on this clone: One end of the junction does not line up with germline, which may come from a read error. The chain is built from TRBV18 and TRBJ1-1; possible D gene TRBD1, 5 bases. There are 15 residues in the CDR3. Looked up from germline, CDR1 is KGHSH and CDR2 is LQKENI. The CDR3 spells CASSPQEERGDFCLF. The CDR3 region has the DNA TGTGCCAGCTCACCACAAGAAGAGCGGGGGGACTTTTGTCTCTTT. The variable domain in full, with the rest retrieved from reference TRBV18 and TRBJ1-1, is NAGVMQNPRHLVRRRGQEARLRCSPMKGHSHVYWYRQLPEEGLKFMVYLQKENIIDESGMPKERFSAEFPKEGPSILRIQQVVRGDSAAYFCASSPQEERGDFCLFGQGTRLTVV.

The chain links TRBV13 to TRBJ2-6, with D possibly matching TRBD1 (6 bases). V lost 5 bases, J lost 2 bases, and 13 bases lay in between. Germline loops: CDR1 PRHDT, CDR2 FYEKMQ (reference sequence). This CDR3 has 16 amino acids. The CDR3 here is CASSLHPGAGANVLTF. In DNA, the CDR3 is TGTGCCAGCAGCCTCCACCCAGGGGCTGGGGCCAACGTCCTGACTTTC.

The chain couples TRBV5-4 to TRBJ1-4; D call uncertain. Germline V gene data show CDR1 as SGHNT and CDR2 as YYREEE (reference sequence). The CDR3 spans 15 residues. Trimming pared 1 base from V and 2 bases from J, leaving 9 bases between. The CDR3 here is CASSLNPGTNEKLFF. The CDR3 DNA reads as TGTGCCAGCAGCTTGAATCCGGGGACTAATGAAAAACTGTTTTTT.

This chain connects TRBV7-9 to TRBJ1-3, with 7 nucleotides matching TRBD1. Germline V CDR1 and CDR2: SEHNR, FQNEAQ (reference sequence). V shed 7 bases and J 3 bases; nucleotides not matched to a gene: 3. There are 13 residues in the CDR3. This CDR3 is CASMTGNGNTIYF. CDR3 coding DNA: TGTGCCAGCATGACAGGGAATGGAAACACCATATATTTT.

The chain carries TRBV6-4 and TRBJ1-4; possible D gene TRBD1, 6 bases. Trimming removed 7 bases at V and 0 bases at J, with 15 bases between. Germline lookup yields CDR1 MRHNA and CDR2 SNTAGT. This CDR3 is built from 16 residues. This CDR3 is CASTRTDDSTNEKLFF. The CDR3, as DNA: TGTGCCAGCACACGGACAGATGATTCAACTAATGAAAAACTGTTTTTT.

The J gene is TRBJ2-3, the V gene TRBV21-1; the table calls TRBD2, which could not be checked here. TRBV21-1 is a pseudogene locus. The CDR3 totals 20 residues. CDR3 protein: CASSKDRRGRAGRSTDTQYF. The CDR3 DNA reads TGTGCCAGCAGCAAAGACCGGCGGGGCAGGGCAGGGAGAAGCACAGATACGCAGTATTTT.

The chain carries TRBV28 and TRBJ2-4; a possible D gene is TRBD2 (6 bases). This CDR3 is 15 amino acids long. The V end was cut by 4 bases, the J end by 5 bases, with 15 bases between. The V gene's germline CDR1 is MDHEN and CDR2 SYDVKM. The chain's CDR3 is CASSSGGAVQNIQYF. As DNA, the CDR3 is TGTGCCAGCAGTTCCGGCGGGGCCGTCCAAAACATTCAGTACTTC.

The V gene is TRBV5-4, the J gene TRBJ2-2; no firm D call. The CDR3 sequence is 16 residues long. Trimming shortened V by 0 bases and J by 1 base, and 10 bases separated the two germline ends. Germline lookup yields CDR1 SGHNT and CDR2 YYREEE (reference sequence). The CDR3 nucleotides are TGTGCCAGCAGCTTGGGGCAGCGTAGGAACACCGGGGAGCTGTTTTTT. It yields the protein CASSLGQRRNTGELFF.

The V and J genes are TRBV15 and TRBJ1-4; D is unresolved. The CDR3 has 15 residues. Germline V gene lookup returns CDR1 LNHNV and CDR2 YYDKDF (reference sequence). Trimming stripped 0 bases from V and 4 bases from J, with 9 bases between. The CDR3 DNA sequence: TGTGCCACCAGCAGAGATCCGGGGAATAATGAAAAACTGTTTTTT. It yields the protein CATSRDPGNNEKLFF.

This clone was seen a handful of times. The gene calls are TRBV6-2 or TRBV6-3 and TRBJ1-5; 8 nucleotides agree with TRBD1. CDR1 and CDR2 from the germline V gene are MNHEY and SVGEGT. Unmatched junction bases numbered 4, after V lost 6 bases and J lost 9 bases. The CDR3 has 12 amino acids. CDR3 in amino acids: CASSVQGVPQHF. The CDR3 DNA reads as TGTGCCAGCAGCGTACAGGGGGTGCCCCAGCATTTT.

V and J are TRBV4-2 and TRBJ1-2, with a possible D match to TRBD1 (5 bases). Germline V CDR1 and CDR2: LGHNA, YNFKEQ. The CDR3 is made up of 15 amino acids. Trimming removed 1 base from V and 5 bases from J, with 14 bases in between. This CDR3 reads CASSQGRQTGYGYTF. The CDR3 nucleotides are TGTGCCAGCAGCCAAGGCAGACAGACTGGATATGGCTACACCTTC.

This sequence joins TRBV6-1 and TRBJ2-5; tentative D call: TRBD1 (5 bases). Germline loops: CDR1 MNHNS, CDR2 SASEGT. Deletions cut 2 bases from V and 4 bases from J, with 8 bases between. The CDR3 contains 13 residues. The DNA of the CDR3 is TGTGCCAGCAGTGAACCCAGGGTAGAGACCCAGTACTTC. Translating gives CASSEPRVETQYF.

The chain is built from TRBV12-3 or TRBV12-4 and TRBJ1-5; 8 bases match TRBD1. V lost 6 bases, J lost 7 bases, and 5 bases stayed unmatched. The CDR3 length is 13 residues. This CDR3 reads CASSWTGTQPQHF. CDR3 sequence (DNA): TGTGCCAGCAGCTGGACAGGGACGCAGCCCCAGCATTTT.

This clone has only a few counts. CDR3: CAISQSAGLASPRGEQFF. The DNA for the CDR3 is TGTGCCATCAGCCAATCTGCGGGACTAGCTTCCCCCCGGGGCGAGCAGTTCTTC. The chain is built from TRBV10-3 and TRBJ2-1; 9 bases align to TRBD2. The CDR3 has 18 amino acids. Germline assignment: CDR1 ENHRY and CDR2 SYGVKD. J lost 10 bases, V lost 6 bases, and 22 bases had no gene match.

The V call is TRBV5-1, the J call TRBJ2-1; 11 nucleotides agree with TRBD2. The V segment lost 4 bases and the J segment 4 bases; nucleotides outside the gene matches: 7. The CDR3 sequence is 16 residues long. The germline V gene has CDR1 SGHRS and CDR2 YFSETQ. DNA for the CDR3: TGCGCCAGCAGCCTGGTAGCGGGGGGGCTTTACAATGAGCAGTTCTTC. Translated: CASSLVAGGLYNEQFF. Drawing the rest from reference TRBV5-1 and TRBJ2-1, the complete variable domain is KAGVTQTPRYLIKTRGQQVTLSCSPISGHRSVSWYQQTPGQGLQFLFEYFSETQRNKGNFPGRFSGRQFSNSRSEMNVSTLELGDSALYLCASSLVAGGLYNEQFFGPGTRLTVL.

The CDR3 nucleotides read TGTGCCACCCGTCCCGATAGCGGGGGGCCCGATACGCAGTATTTT. Translating gives CATRPDSGGPDTQYF. The genes are TRBV10-3 and TRBJ2-3; TRBD2 agrees at 10 bases. The CDR3 is made up of 15 amino acids. Losses at the gene ends were 10 bases for V and 6 bases for J; bases not matched to a gene: 13. Germline V gene data show CDR1 as ENHRY and CDR2 as SYGVKD.

The genes are TRBV5-1 and TRBJ2-1; TRBD2 might be the D (7 bases). Germline CDR1 is SGHRS and CDR2 is YFSETQ. The CDR3 spans 16 residues. Trimming pared 1 base from V and 10 bases from J, leaving 21 bases between. The CDR3 region is CASSLQGGGFEREQFF. The CDR3, as DNA: TGCGCCAGCAGCTTGCAGGGCGGGGGCTTCGAAAGGGAGCAGTTCTTC.

The chain is built from TRBV7-9 and TRBJ1-2, with 8 nucleotides matching TRBD1. This CDR3 contains 14 residues. In germline, CDR1 is SEHNR, CDR2 FQNEAQ (reference sequence). V shed 7 bases, J shed 2 bases, and the junction held 6 bases outside the gene matches. This CDR3 is CASTPQGANYGYTF. In DNA form, the CDR3 reads TGTGCCAGCACCCCTCAGGGGGCGAACTATGGCTACACCTTC.

This clone has just a few counts. In DNA, the CDR3 is TGCGCCAGCAGTCCCGGGACTAATCAGTACTTC. This sequence encodes CASSPGTNQYF. This chain uses TRBV5-1 with TRBJ2-5, with 7 bases that match TRBD2. The CDR3 runs 11 residues. CDR1 and CDR2 (germline): SGHRS, YFSETQ. V was pared by 5 bases and J by 11 bases, with 6 bases of the junction left unmatched.